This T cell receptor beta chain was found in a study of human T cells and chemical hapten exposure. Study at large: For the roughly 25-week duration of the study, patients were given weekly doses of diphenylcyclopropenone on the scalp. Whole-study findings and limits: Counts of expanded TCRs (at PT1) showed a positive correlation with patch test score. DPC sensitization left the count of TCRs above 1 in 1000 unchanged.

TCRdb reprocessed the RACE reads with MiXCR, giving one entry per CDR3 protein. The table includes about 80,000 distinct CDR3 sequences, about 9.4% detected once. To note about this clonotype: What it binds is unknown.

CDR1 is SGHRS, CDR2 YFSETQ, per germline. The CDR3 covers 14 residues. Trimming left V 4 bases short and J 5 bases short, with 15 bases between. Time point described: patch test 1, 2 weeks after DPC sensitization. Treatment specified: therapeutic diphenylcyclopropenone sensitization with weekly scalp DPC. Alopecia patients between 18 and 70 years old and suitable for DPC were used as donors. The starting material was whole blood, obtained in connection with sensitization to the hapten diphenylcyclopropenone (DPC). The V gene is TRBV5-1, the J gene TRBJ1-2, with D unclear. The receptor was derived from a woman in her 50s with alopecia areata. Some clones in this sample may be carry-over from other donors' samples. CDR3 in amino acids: CASSTEPQAYGYTF. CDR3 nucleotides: TGCGCCAGCAGCACGGAACCTCAGGCTTATGGCTACACCTTC.